This T cell receptor (beta chain) was found in a study of cytomegalovirus exposure and HLA in healthy donors. Study summary: HLA-typed donors contributed 65 million to 95 million unique TCRs, which were held in an early data release. Out of approximately 400 genotyped donors, roughly 83% belonged to the Caucasian-associated ancestry cluster. Study conclusions and caveats: V- and J-gene trimming in TCR beta was tied to a missense DCLRE1C variant by an analysis performed later.

Though probably carrying unrecorded immune exposures, donors were nominally healthy at sampling. A multiplex PCR was run with 60 Vbeta primers and 13 Jbeta primers. The repertoire was sequenced with immunoSEQ multiplex PCR; TCRdb's copy has only in-frame clones and lacks some. The profile shows around 200,000 clones, approximately 88% of them singletons. Note on this clone: Its specificity is unknown.

Sequenced material: PBMCs. The sequence was obtained from a woman aged 50 to 60 in good health and CMV-seropositive.

CDR3 in amino acids: CASNSGTDNSPLHF. The CDR3 region has the DNA TGTGCCAGCAACTCCGGGACAGATAATTCACCCCTCCACTTT. The chain joins TRBV6-1 to TRBJ1-6, with TRBD1 matching over 7 bases. The CDR3 is 14 amino acids. J gave up 5 bases and V 7 bases, and 5 bases lay outside the gene matches. Germline values: CDR1 MNHNS, CDR2 SASEGT.